This T cell receptor (beta chain) originates from a study of T cell responses to AZD1222 COVID-19 vaccine. The CDR3 length is 15 residues. Per the germline V gene, CDR1 is SGDLS and CDR2 is YYNGEE. The V end was cut by 0 bases, the J end by 1 base, with 11 bases between. Sequenced by immunoSEQ multiplex PCR; TCRdb stores in-frame clones only, minus some. The sample yields 150,000 to 200,000 clones, roughly nine tenths seen once. Study-level results: Epitopes outside B.1.351 and B.1.1.7 mutated regions reportedly drew nearly half of spike TCRs. Regions 160-218 and 743-854 dominated among vaccine-associated CD4 TCRs spanning spike. Among the donors, most were white British and more were female, and clonal diversity was possibly underestimated. Spike-specific TCR breadth and depth were elevated following two AZD1222 doses.

About this clone: Its antigen is not identified.

The chain joins TRBV9 to TRBJ2-7, with D perhaps matching TRBD2 (6 bases). The sequence was obtained from an adult in good health. The sequences come from peripheral blood, collected on day 0 of AZD1222 vaccination. The DNA for the CDR3 is TGTGCCAGCAGCGTAGTCGGGAGCGCATCCTACGAGCAGTACTTC. As protein: CASSVVGSASYEQYF.